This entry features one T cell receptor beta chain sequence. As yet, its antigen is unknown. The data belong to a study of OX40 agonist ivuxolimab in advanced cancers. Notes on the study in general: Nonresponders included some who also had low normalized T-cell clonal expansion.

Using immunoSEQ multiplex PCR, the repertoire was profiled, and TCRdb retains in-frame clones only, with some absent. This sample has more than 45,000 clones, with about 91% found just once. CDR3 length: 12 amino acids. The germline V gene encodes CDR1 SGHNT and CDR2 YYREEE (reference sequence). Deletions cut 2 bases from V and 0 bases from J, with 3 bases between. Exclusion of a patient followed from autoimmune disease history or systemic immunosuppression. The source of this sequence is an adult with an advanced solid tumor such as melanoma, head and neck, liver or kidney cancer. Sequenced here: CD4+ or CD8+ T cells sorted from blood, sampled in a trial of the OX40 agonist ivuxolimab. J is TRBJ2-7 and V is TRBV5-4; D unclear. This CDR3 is CASSFSSYEQYF. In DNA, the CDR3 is TGTGCCAGCAGCTTCAGCTCCTACGAGCAGTACTTC.